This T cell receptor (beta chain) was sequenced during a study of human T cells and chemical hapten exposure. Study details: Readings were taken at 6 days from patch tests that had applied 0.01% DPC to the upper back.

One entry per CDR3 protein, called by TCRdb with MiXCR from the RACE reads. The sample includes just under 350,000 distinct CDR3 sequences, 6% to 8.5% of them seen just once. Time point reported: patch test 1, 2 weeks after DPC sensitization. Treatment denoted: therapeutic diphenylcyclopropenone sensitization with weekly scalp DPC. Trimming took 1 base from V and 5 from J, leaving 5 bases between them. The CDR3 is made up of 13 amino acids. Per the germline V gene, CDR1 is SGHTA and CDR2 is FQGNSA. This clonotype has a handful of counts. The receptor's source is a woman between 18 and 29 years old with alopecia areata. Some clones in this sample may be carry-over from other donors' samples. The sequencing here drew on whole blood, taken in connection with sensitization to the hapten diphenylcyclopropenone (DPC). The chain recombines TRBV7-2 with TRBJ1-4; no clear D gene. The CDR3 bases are TGTGCCAGCAGCTTAGGTCGGAATGAAAAACTGTTTTTT. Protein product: CASSLGRNEKLFF.